This T cell receptor (beta chain) was recovered during a study of radiation and T cells in renal cell carcinoma. Whole-study findings and limits: Without pretreatment biopsies, baseline tumor clonotype presence was undetermined. Top tumor clonotypes rose in blood 2 weeks post-radiation, then contracted.

CDR1 SGDLS and CDR2 YYNGEE come from the germline V gene. Trimming shortened V by 3 bases and J by 5 bases, and 17 bases separated the two germline ends. CDR3 length equals 15 residues. The table came from immunoSEQ multiplex PCR; TCRdb's copy has only in-frame clones and leaves some out. The sample contains about 130,000 clones, 81% of which appear only once. Time point given: blood 2 weeks post-SBRT. Treatment reported: 15 Gy SBRT to primary tumor, nephrectomy 4 weeks later. Blood was sampled at baseline, 2 weeks and 4 weeks after SBRT. This clone was counted once. Antigen unknown. This chain links TRBV9 with TRBJ2-5; D might be TRBD2 (5 bases). The source was blood, collected from a patient whose treatment included radiotherapy and nephrectomy. The sequence derives from a man in his fifties or sixties with renal cell carcinoma. CDR3: CASSATGMSLETQYF. CDR3 in DNA: TGTGCCAGCAGCGCGACGGGGATGAGTTTGGAGACCCAGTACTTC. Full variable domain (missing parts from reference TRBV9 and TRBJ2-5): DSGVTQTPKHLITATGQRVTLRCSPRSGDLSVYWYQQSLDQGLQFLIQYYNGEERAKGNILERFSAQQFPDLHSELNLSSLELGDSALYFCASSATGMSLETQYFGPGTRLLVL.